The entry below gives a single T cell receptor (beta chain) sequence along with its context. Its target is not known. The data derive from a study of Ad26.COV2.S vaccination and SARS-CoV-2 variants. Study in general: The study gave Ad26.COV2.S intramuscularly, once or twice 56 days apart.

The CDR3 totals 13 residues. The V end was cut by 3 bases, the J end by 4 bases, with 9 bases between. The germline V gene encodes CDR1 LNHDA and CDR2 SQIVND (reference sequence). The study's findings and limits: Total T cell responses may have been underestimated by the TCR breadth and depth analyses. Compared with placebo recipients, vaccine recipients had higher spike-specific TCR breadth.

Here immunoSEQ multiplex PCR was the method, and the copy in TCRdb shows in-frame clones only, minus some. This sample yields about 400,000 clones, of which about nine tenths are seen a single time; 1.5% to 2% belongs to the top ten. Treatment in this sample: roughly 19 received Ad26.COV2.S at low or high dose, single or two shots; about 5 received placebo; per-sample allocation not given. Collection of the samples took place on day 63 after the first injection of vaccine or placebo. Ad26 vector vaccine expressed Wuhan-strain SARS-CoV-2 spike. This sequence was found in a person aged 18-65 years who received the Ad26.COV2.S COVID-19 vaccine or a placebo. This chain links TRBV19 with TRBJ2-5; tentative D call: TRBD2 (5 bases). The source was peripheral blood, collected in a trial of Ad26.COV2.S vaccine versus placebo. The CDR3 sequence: CASSIVEGETQYF. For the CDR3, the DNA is TGTGCCAGTAGTATTGTAGAGGGAGAGACCCAGTACTTC.